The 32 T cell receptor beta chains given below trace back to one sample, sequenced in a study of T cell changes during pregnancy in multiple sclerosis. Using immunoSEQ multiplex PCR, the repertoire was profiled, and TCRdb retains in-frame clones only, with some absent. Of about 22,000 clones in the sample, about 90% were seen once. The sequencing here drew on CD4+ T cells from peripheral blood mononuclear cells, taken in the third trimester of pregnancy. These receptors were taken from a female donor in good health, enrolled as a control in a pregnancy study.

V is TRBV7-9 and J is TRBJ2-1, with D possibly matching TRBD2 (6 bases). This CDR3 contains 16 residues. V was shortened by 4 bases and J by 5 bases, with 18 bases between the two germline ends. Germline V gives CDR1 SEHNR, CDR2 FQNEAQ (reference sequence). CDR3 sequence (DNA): TGTGCCAGCAGCTACGTAACTAGCAGAGGCCACAATGAGCAGTTCTTC. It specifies CASSYVTSRGHNEQFF.

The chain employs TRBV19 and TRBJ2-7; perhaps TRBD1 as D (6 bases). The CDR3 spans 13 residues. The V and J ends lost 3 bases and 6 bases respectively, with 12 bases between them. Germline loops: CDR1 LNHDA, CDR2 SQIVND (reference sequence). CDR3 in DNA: TGTGCCAGTAGTATCGTACAGGGCGGCGAGCAGTACTTC. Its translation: CASSIVQGGEQYF.

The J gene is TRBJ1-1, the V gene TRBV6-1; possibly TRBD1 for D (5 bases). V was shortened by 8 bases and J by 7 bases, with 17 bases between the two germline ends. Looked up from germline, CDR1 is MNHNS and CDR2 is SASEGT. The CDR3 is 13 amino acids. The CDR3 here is CASPPARGREAFF. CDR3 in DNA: TGTGCCAGCCCCCCAGCAAGGGGCCGTGAAGCTTTCTTT.

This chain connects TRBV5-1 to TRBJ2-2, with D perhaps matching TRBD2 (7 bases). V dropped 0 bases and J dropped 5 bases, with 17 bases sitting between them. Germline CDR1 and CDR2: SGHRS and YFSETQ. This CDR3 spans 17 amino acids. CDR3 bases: TGCGCCAGCAGCTTGGGTTCGGGGGGCGGCGGTACCGGGGAGCTGTTTTTT. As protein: CASSLGSGGGGTGELFF. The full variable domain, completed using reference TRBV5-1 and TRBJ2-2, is KAGVTQTPRYLIKTRGQQVTLSCSPISGHRSVSWYQQTPGQGLQFLFEYFSETQRNKGNFPGRFSGRQFSNSRSEMNVSTLELGDSALYLCASSLGSGGGGTGELFFGEGSRLTVL.

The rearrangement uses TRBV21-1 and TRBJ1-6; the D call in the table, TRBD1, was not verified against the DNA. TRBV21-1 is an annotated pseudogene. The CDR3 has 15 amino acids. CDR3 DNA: TGTGCCAGCAGCAAAGGAGATACAGGTAATTCACCCCTCCACTTT. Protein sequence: CASSKGDTGNSPLHF.

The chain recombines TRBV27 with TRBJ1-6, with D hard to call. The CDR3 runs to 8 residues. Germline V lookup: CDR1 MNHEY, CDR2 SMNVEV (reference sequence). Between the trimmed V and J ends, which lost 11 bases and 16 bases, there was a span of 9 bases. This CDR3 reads CAPQRLHF. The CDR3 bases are TGTGCCCCCCAGAGGCTCCACTTT.

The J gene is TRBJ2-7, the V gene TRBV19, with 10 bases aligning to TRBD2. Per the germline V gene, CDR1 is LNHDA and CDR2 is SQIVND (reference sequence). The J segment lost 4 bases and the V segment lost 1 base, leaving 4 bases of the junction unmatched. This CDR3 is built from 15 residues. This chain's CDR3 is CASSIVAGGVYEQYF. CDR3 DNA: TGTGCCAGTAGTATAGTAGCGGGAGGAGTATACGAGCAGTACTTC.

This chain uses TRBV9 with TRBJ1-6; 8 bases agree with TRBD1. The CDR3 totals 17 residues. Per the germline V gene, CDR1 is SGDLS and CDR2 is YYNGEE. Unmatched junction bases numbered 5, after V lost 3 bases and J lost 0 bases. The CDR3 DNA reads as TGTGCCAGCAGCGCGGACAGGGTGAGCTCCTATAATTCACCCCTCCACTTT. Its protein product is CASSADRVSSYNSPLHF.

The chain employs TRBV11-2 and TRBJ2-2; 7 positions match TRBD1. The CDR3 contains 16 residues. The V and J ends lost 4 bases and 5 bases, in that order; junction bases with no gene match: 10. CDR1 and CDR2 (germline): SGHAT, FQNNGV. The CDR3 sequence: CASSSILTGETGELFF. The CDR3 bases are TGTGCCAGCAGCTCCATTTTAACAGGGGAAACCGGGGAGCTGTTTTTT.

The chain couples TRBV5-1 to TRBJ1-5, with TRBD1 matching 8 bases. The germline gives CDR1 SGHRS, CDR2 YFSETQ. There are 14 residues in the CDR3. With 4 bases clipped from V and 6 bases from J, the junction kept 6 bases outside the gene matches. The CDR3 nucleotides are TGCGCCAGCAGCGTTACAGGGGGAAGTCAGCCCCAGCATTTT. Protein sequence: CASSVTGGSQPQHF.

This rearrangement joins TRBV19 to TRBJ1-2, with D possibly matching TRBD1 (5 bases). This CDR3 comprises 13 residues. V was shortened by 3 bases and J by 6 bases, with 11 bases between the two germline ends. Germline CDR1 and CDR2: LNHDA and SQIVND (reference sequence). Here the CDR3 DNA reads TGTGCCAGTAGTATTCCGGGGGATCATGGCTACACCTTC. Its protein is CASSIPGDHGYTF.

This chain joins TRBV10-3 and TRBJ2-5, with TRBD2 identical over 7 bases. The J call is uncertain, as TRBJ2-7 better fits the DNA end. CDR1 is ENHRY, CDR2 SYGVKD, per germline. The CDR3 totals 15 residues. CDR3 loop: CAISEIRGGSNEQYF. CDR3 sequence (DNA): TGTGCCATCAGTGAAATACGGGGCGGGAGTAACGAGCAGTACTTC.

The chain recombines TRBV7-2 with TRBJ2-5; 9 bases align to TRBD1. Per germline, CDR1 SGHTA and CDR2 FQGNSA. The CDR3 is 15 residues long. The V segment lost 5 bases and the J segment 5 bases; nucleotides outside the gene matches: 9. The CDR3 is CASSPGDRDRETQYF. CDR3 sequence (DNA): TGTGCCAGCAGCCCCGGGGACAGGGATAGGGAGACCCAGTACTTC.

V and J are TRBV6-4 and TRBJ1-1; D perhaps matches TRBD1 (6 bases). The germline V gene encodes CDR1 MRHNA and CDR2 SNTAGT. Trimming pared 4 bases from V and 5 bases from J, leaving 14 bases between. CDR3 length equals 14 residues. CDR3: CASSASQGGTEAFF. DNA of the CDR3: TGTGCCAGCAGTGCCTCACAGGGAGGGACTGAAGCTTTCTTT.

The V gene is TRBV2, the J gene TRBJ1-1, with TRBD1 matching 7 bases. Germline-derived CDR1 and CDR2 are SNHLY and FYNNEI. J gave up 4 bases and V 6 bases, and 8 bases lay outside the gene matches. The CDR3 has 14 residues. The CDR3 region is CASSIRQGPTEAFF. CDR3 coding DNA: TGTGCCAGCAGCATCAGACAGGGCCCCACTGAAGCTTTCTTT.

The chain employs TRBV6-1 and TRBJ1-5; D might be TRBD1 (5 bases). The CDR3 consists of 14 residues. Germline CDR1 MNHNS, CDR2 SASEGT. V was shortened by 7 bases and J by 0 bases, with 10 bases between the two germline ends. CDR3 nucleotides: TGTGCCAGCACCGGACACCTTAGCAATCAGCCCCAGCATTTT. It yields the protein CASTGHLSNQPQHF.

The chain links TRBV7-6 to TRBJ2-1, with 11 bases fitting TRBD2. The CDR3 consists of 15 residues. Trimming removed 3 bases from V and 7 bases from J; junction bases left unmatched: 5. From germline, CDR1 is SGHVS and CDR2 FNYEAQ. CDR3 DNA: TGTGCCAGCAGCTTTAGCGGGGGGGCCTTAAATGAGCAGTTCTTC. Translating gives CASSFSGGALNEQFF.

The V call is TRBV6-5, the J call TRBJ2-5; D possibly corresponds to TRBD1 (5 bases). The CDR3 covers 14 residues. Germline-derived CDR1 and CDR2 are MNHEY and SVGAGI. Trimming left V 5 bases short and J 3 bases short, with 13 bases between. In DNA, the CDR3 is TGTGCCAGCAGTCTCCTTGGCAGGGAAGAGACCCAGTACTTC. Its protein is CASSLLGREETQYF.

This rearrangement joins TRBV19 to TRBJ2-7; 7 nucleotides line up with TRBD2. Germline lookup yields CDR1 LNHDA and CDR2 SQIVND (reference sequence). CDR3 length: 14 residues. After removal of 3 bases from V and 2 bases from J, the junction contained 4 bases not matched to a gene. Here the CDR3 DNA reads TGTGCCAGTAGTATTACTAGCGACGCCTACGAGCAGTACTTC. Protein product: CASSITSDAYEQYF.

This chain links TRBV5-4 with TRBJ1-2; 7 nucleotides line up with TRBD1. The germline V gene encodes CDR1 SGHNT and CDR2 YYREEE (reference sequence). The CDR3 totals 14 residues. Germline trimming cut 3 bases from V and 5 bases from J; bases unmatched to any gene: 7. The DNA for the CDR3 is TGTGCCAGCAGCTCACCGGGACAGCCATATGGCTACACCTTC. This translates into CASSSPGQPYGYTF. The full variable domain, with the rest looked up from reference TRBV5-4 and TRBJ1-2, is ETGVTQSPTHLIKTRGQQVTLRCSSQSGHNTVSWYQQALGQGPQFIFQYYREEENGRGNFPPRFSGLQFPNYSSELNVNALELDDSALYLCASSSPGQPYGYTFGSGTRLTVV.

CDR3 in amino acids: CASSVAGGETQYF. DNA of the CDR3: TGTGCCAGCAGCGTAGCGGGGGGGGAGACCCAGTACTTC. The chain links TRBV9 to TRBJ2-5; 8 bases match TRBD2. Germline-derived CDR1 and CDR2 are SGDLS and YYNGEE. V trimming: 0 bases; J trimming: 5 bases; junction bases outside the gene matches: 0. The CDR3 has 13 amino acids.

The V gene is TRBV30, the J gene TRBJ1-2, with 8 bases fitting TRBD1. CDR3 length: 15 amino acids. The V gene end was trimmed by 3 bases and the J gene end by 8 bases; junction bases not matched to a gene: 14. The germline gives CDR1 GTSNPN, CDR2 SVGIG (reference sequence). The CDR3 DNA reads TGTGCCTGGAGACGTACCTACAGGGGGGCGGAAGGCTACACCTTC. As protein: CAWRRTYRGAEGYTF.

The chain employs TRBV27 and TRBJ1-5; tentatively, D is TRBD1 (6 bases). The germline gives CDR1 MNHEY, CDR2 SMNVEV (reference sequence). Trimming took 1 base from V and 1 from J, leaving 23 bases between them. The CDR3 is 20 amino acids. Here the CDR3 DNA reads TGTGCCAGCAGTTTATATGGGGGGGCTGCCTCCCCTCCCAGCAATCAGCCCCAGCATTTT. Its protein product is CASSLYGGAASPPSNQPQHF.

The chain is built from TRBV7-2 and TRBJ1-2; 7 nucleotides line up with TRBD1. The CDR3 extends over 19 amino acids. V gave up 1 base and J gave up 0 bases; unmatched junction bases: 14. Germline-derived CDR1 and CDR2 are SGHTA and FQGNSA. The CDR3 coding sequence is TGTGCCAGCAGCTTAGTCGTAGGTCAGGGGGGTTTCCCTAACTATGGCTACACCTTC. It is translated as CASSLVVGQGGFPNYGYTF.

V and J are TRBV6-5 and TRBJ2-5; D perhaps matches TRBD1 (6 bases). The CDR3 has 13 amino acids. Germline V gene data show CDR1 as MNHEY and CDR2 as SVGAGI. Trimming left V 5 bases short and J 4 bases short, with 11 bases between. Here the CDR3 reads CASSKQGGETQYF. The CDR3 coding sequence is TGTGCCAGCAGTAAACAGGGTGGAGAGACCCAGTACTTC.

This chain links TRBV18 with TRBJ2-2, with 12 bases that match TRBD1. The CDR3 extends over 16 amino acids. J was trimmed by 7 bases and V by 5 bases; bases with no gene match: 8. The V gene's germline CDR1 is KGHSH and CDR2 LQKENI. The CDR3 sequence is CASSAGTGGFGGELFF. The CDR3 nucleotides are TGTGCCAGCTCAGCCGGGACAGGGGGCTTCGGCGGGGAGCTGTTTTTT.

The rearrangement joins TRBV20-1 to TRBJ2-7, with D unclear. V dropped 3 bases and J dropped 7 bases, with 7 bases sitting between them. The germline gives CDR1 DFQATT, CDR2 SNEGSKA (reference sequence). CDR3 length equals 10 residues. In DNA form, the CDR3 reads TGCAGTGCTAGCCGGGTGGAGCAGTACTTC. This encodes CSASRVEQYF.

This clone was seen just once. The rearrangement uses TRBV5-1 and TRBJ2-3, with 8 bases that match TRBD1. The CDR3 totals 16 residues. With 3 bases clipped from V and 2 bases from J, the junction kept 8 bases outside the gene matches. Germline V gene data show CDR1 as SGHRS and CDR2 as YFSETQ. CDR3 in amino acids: CASSSPPGQVTDTQYF. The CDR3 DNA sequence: TGCGCCAGCAGCTCACCACCGGGACAGGTCACAGATACGCAGTATTTT.

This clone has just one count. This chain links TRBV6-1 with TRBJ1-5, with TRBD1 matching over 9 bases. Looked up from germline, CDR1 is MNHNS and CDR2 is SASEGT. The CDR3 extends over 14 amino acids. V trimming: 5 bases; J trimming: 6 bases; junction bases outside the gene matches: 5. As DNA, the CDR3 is TGTGCCAGCAGTCAACCGGGACAGGGTCAGCCCCAGCATTTT. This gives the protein CASSQPGQGQPQHF.

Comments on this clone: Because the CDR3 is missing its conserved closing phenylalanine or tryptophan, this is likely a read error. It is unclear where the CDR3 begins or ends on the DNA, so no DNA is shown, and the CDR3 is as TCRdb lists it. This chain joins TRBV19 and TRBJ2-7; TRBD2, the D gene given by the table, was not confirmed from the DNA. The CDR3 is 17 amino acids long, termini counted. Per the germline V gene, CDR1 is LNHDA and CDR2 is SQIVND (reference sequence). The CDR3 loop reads CASRRTSGSPDIVSLIY.

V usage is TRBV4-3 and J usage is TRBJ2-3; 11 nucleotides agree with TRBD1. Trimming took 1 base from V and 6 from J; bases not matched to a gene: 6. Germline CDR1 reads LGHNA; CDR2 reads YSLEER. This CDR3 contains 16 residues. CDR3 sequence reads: CASSQGGQGAGDTQYF. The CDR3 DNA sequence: TGCGCCAGCAGCCAAGGAGGACAGGGGGCCGGGGATACGCAGTATTTT.

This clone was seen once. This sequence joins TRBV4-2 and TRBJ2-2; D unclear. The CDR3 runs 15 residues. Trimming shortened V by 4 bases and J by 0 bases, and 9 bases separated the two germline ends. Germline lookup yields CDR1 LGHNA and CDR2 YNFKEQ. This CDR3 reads CASSPELTNTGELFF. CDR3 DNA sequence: TGTGCCAGCAGCCCGGAGCTAACGAACACCGGGGAGCTGTTTTTT.